Following are 4 T cell receptor beta chains from one sample sequenced in a study of T cell responses to AZD1222 COVID-19 vaccine. Sequenced by immunoSEQ multiplex PCR; TCRdb stores in-frame clones only, minus some. The repertoire holds 110,000 to 150,000 clones, with roughly 88% as singletons. Sequencing was performed on peripheral blood, taken on day 0 of AZD1222 vaccination. The receptors derive from an adult in good health.

This rearrangement joins TRBV5-4 to TRBJ2-3; 9 bases match TRBD2. This CDR3 comprises 15 residues. With 4 bases clipped from V and 2 bases from J, the junction kept 5 bases outside the gene matches. Germline lookup yields CDR1 SGHNT and CDR2 YYREEE (reference sequence). CDR3 residues: CASSGRGGSTDTQYF. CDR3 DNA: TGTGCCAGCAGCGGGCGGGGGGGCTCCACAGATACGCAGTATTTT. The complete variable domain, with remaining parts taken from reference TRBV5-4 and TRBJ2-3, reads ETGVTQSPTHLIKTRGQQVTLRCSSQSGHNTVSWYQQALGQGPQFIFQYYREEENGRGNFPPRFSGLQFPNYSSELNVNALELDDSALYLCASSGRGGSTDTQYFGPGTRLTVL.

The chain has TRBV6-6 and TRBJ1-3; D is undetermined. This CDR3 is built from 16 residues. V gave up 7 bases and J gave up 1 base, with 17 bases separating them. Germline V gives CDR1 MNHNY, CDR2 SVGAGI (reference sequence). The CDR3, as DNA: TGTGCCAGCAATCCTACCACGGCCATGTCTGGAAACACCATATATTTT. It is translated as CASNPTTAMSGNTIYF.

The chain carries TRBV28 and TRBJ2-3; D uncertain. V was pared by 6 bases and J by 1 base, with 11 bases between. The CDR3 has 14 residues. In germline, CDR1 is MDHEN, CDR2 SYDVKM. The CDR3 loop reads CASRARVGTDTQYF. The CDR3 DNA is TGTGCCAGCAGAGCCCGGGTTGGCACAGATACGCAGTATTTT. Based on the CDR3 plus reference TRBV28 and TRBJ2-3, the full variable domain is DVKVTQSSRYLVKRTGEKVFLECVQDMDHENMFWYRQDPGLGLRLIYFSYDVKMKEKGDIPEGYSVSREKKERFSLILESASTNQTSMYLCASRARVGTDTQYFGPGTRLTVL.

CDR3 bases: TGTGCCGCTAGGGGTCTAGCGGGGGGGCTGGGCACCGGGGAGCTGTTTTTT. Protein product: CAARGLAGGLGTGELFF. This rearrangement joins TRBV10-3 to TRBJ2-2; 12 bases match TRBD2. The CDR3 totals 17 residues. V shed 11 bases and J 4 bases; nucleotides not matched to a gene: 14. The germline gives CDR1 ENHRY, CDR2 SYGVKD.